The T cell receptor (beta chain) described here comes from a study of cytomegalovirus exposure and HLA in healthy donors. As to this clone: Antigen: not known.

13 Jbeta primers and 60 Vbeta primers were used for the PCR. Clones were read by immunoSEQ multiplex PCR, and TCRdb kept only the in-frame ones, dropping some. The sample has some 130,000 clones, 82% seen once. Broader study findings: The authors judged a highly shared variant cluster likely a sequencing artifact.

The V gene's germline CDR1 is ENHRY and CDR2 SYGVKD. This CDR3 comprises 16 residues. The J segment lost 1 base and the V segment lost 3 bases, leaving 8 bases of the junction unmatched. The V and J genes are TRBV10-3 and TRBJ2-5, with 7 positions matching TRBD2. This TCR was sampled from a male donor in good health and CMV-seropositive. Sequenced sample: PBMCs. The CDR3 DNA reads TGTGCCATCAGTGAAGCTCTAGCGGAGGGCCAAGAGACCCAGTACTTC. It encodes CAISEALAEGQETQYF.